Following are 27 T cell receptor beta chains from one sample sequenced in a study of blood T cell repertoires in COVID-19 (dated by TCRdb to about 2020). Library method: the immunoSEQ multiplex PCR assay. The table was pulled from immuneACCESS by TCRdb, which kept in-frame rearrangements only. Such tables lose some clones; where checked, under half of the loss comes from unresolved V genes, and the rest has no known cause. This sample is represented by hundreds of thousands of clones; over 80% of them were singletons. Just over 2.5% of the sample is in the top ten clones. The material sequenced was PBMCs or T cells enriched from blood (not recorded which). These receptors were taken from a woman aged 25-40 years with acute COVID-19.

V is TRBV2 and J is TRBJ2-3, with 8 nucleotides matching TRBD1. The V gene end was trimmed by 9 bases and the J gene end by 0 bases; junction bases not matched to a gene: 2. The CDR3 contains 13 residues. Germline V gives CDR1 SNHLY, CDR2 FYNNEI. CDR3 coding DNA: TGTGCCAGTCAGGGGGCCAGCACAGATACGCAGTATTTT. Translating it yields CASQGASTDTQYF.

This sequence joins TRBV10-3 and TRBJ2-7; 8 nucleotides agree with TRBD2. V was pared by 6 bases and J by 6 bases, with 7 bases of the junction left unmatched. This CDR3 spans 13 amino acids. Germline V gene data show CDR1 as ENHRY and CDR2 as SYGVKD. CDR3 residues: CAIRPSGGGEQYF. CDR3 DNA: TGTGCCATCAGACCGAGCGGGGGAGGCGAGCAGTACTTC.

This chain uses TRBV5-1 with TRBJ2-3; D is perhaps TRBD1 (5 bases). Germline CDR1 SGHRS, CDR2 YFSETQ. V was pared by 4 bases and J by 5 bases, with 11 bases between. The CDR3 is 13 residues long. The CDR3, as DNA: TGCGCCAGCAGCGAAGCAGGGCGAGATACGCAGTATTTT. Translated, it gives CASSEAGRDTQYF.

For this clone: Within the sample, other DNA sequences also encode this same CDR3. The genes are TRBV29-1 and TRBJ1-2, with D uncertain. This CDR3 has 11 residues. Germline V CDR1 and CDR2: SQVTM, ANQGSEA. Trimming left V 4 bases short and J 2 bases short, with 5 bases between. CDR3 DNA: TGCAGCGTTGTGGAGAACTATGGCTACACCTTC. Translating gives CSVVENYGYTF.

This chain connects TRBV7-2 to TRBJ1-4; D possibly corresponds to TRBD1 (5 bases). Germline assignment: CDR1 SGHTA and CDR2 FQGNSA. The CDR3 has 14 residues. Trimming took 5 bases from V and 7 from J, leaving 14 bases between them. In DNA, the CDR3 is TGTGCCAGCAGCCCACTTTTGGGGGGTGAAAAACTGTTTTTT. The encoded protein is CASSPLLGGEKLFF.

The rearrangement links TRBV20-1 to TRBJ2-7; a weak D match, TRBD2 (6 bases). Germline CDR1 and CDR2: DFQATT and SNEGSKA (reference sequence). This CDR3 is 11 amino acids long. CDR3 coding DNA: TGCAGCCCCCGGCGGGGAGACGAGCAGTACTTC. Its protein product is CSPRRGDEQYF.

The V call is TRBV2, the J call TRBJ1-1; D is perhaps TRBD1 (6 bases). Trimming took 6 bases from V and 1 from J, leaving 15 bases between them. This CDR3 comprises 15 residues. The germline gives CDR1 SNHLY, CDR2 FYNNEI. CDR3 DNA: TGTGCCAGCAGCCGCTTCGGACAGAAGAACACTGAAGCTTTCTTT. As protein: CASSRFGQKNTEAFF.

The chain combines TRBV6-6 with TRBJ2-3, with D tentatively TRBD2 (7 bases). The CDR3 sequence is 13 residues long. Germline V CDR1 and CDR2: MNHNY, SVGAGI (reference sequence). V was clipped by 10 bases and J by 8 bases, with 19 bases between them. As DNA, the CDR3 is TGTGCCATTGGTGGGGGGGGGCTGGGTACGCAGTATTTT. Protein product: CAIGGGGLGTQYF.

The chain combines TRBV9 with TRBJ2-7, with TRBD2 identical over 9 bases. The CDR3 sequence is 14 residues long. Germline trimming cut 3 bases from V and 2 bases from J; bases unmatched to any gene: 3. CDR1 SGDLS and CDR2 YYNGEE come from the germline V gene. The CDR3 DNA reads as TGTGCCAGCAGCGCCGGGACTAGCCCCTACGAGCAGTACTTC. Protein: CASSAGTSPYEQYF.

The chain couples TRBV29-1 to TRBJ2-7; 11 bases line up with TRBD2. Trimming took 4 bases from V and 3 from J; bases not matched to a gene: 5. Germline assignment: CDR1 SQVTM and CDR2 ANQGSEA. This CDR3 has 14 amino acids. CDR3: CSVGLAGLDYEQYF. The CDR3 bases are TGCAGCGTTGGACTAGCGGGACTAGACTACGAGCAGTACTTC.

V usage is TRBV6-5 and J usage is TRBJ1-1, with 7 bases that match TRBD1. V dropped 8 bases and J dropped 6; count of bases not matched to a gene: 9. Germline CDR1 reads MNHEY; CDR2 reads SVGAGI. The CDR3 totals 13 residues. The CDR3 protein is CASRWDSQAEAFF. The CDR3 DNA follows: TGTGCCAGCCGATGGGACAGCCAGGCTGAAGCTTTCTTT.

The chain is built from TRBV7-2 and TRBJ2-7; D ambiguous. The CDR3 is 16 residues long. From germline, CDR1 is SGHTA and CDR2 FQGNSA. Trimming removed 1 base from V and 4 bases from J, with 17 bases in between. CDR3 amino acids: CASSLGSVATGYEQYF. The CDR3 nucleotides read TGTGCCAGCAGCTTAGGGTCTGTTGCTACCGGTTACGAGCAGTACTTC.

V usage is TRBV30 and J usage is TRBJ1-1; TRBD1 matches 9 bases. The CDR3 has 19 amino acids. V shed 1 base and J 3 bases; nucleotides not matched to a gene: 18. CDR1 is GTSNPN and CDR2 is SVGIG in the germline V gene (reference sequence). CDR3 bases: TGTGCCTGGAGTGGGCAAAATACCATACAGGGGGCGCATTACACTGAAGCTTTCTTT. Translating it yields CAWSGQNTIQGAHYTEAFF.

V usage is TRBV6-5 and J usage is TRBJ1-2, with TRBD1 matching over 8 bases. Germline values: CDR1 MNHEY, CDR2 SVGAGI. CDR3 length equals 12 residues. With V trimmed by 8 bases and J by 8 bases, 7 bases remained unmatched. The CDR3 DNA sequence: TGTGCCAGCCATAGGACAGGGACGGGCTACACCTTC. Translated: CASHRTGTGYTF.

This CDR3 reads CASSSGSHEQYF. CDR3 sequence (DNA): TGTGCCAGCAGTTCAGGGTCCCACGAGCAGTACTTC. The rearrangement uses TRBV27 and TRBJ2-7; a possible D gene is TRBD1 (5 bases). The CDR3 covers 12 residues. V gave up 4 bases and J gave up 5 bases, with 9 bases separating them. Germline CDR1 MNHEY, CDR2 SMNVEV (reference sequence).

The genes are TRBV7-9 and TRBJ1-5; D gene uncertain. Germline lookup yields CDR1 SEHNR and CDR2 FQNEAQ (reference sequence). The CDR3 spans 14 residues. V was clipped by 2 bases and J by 2 bases, with 7 bases between them. The CDR3 DNA reads as TGTGCCAGCAGCTTAAGTACAGGCAATCAGCCCCAGCATTTT. Its protein product is CASSLSTGNQPQHF.

V gene TRBV30 combines with J gene TRBJ2-5; 7 bases align to TRBD1. This CDR3 contains 12 residues. Germline CDR1 reads GTSNPN; CDR2 reads SVGIG (reference sequence). J lost 5 bases, V lost 7 bases, and 7 bases had no gene match. CDR3: CAFATGSETQYF. The CDR3 DNA is TGTGCCTTTGCGACAGGGTCGGAGACCCAGTACTTC.

V gene TRBV7-2 combines with J gene TRBJ1-5, with a weak D call TRBD1 (5 bases). The CDR3 is 14 residues long. Germline CDR1 SGHTA, CDR2 FQGNSA. The ends were cut back, 6 bases at V and 5 bases at J, with 14 bases in the middle. The CDR3 coding sequence is TGTGCCAGCAGAGCGGGACTGTCAGATCAGCCCCAGCATTTT. Its translation: CASRAGLSDQPQHF.

The V call is TRBV6-1, the J call TRBJ1-5; D gene uncertain. Germline CDR1 reads MNHNS; CDR2 reads SASEGT. Trimming took off 0 bases at V and 4 bases at J, with 10 bases between the two ends. CDR3 length: 15 residues. In DNA, the CDR3 is TGTGCCAGCAGTGAAGCTTTGGGAGCGAATCAGCCCCAGCATTTT. It translates to CASSEALGANQPQHF.

The chain employs TRBV27 and TRBJ2-3, with 7 bases identical to TRBD1. The germline V gene has CDR1 MNHEY and CDR2 SMNVEV (reference sequence). V lost 6 bases and J lost 0; bases outside the gene matches: 12. The CDR3 sequence is 17 residues long. CDR3 sequence: CASRPYLGTESTDTQYF. For the CDR3, the DNA is TGTGCCAGCAGGCCGTACCTCGGGACAGAGAGCACAGATACGCAGTATTTT.

The genes are TRBV5-1 and TRBJ2-5; unclear D gene. V was clipped by 0 bases and J by 5 bases, with 11 bases between them. This CDR3 contains 14 residues. The germline gives CDR1 SGHRS, CDR2 YFSETQ. The CDR3 here is CASSLGSSLETQYF. In DNA form, the CDR3 reads TGCGCCAGCAGCTTGGGCAGTTCATTGGAGACCCAGTACTTC.

J is TRBJ2-1 and V is TRBV20-1; D is ambiguous. This CDR3 region has 10 residues. Germline lookup yields CDR1 DFQATT and CDR2 SNEGSKA (reference sequence). V was shortened by 6 bases and J by 5 bases, with 5 bases between the two germline ends. CDR3 sequence reads: CSAVNNEQFF. The CDR3 DNA is TGCAGTGCCGTTAACAATGAGCAGTTCTTC.

This chain connects TRBV6-5 to TRBJ2-1, with D maybe TRBD1 (6 bases). The CDR3 consists of 15 residues. With 5 bases removed from V and 4 bases from J, the gap between germline ends came to 15 bases. Germline values: CDR1 MNHEY, CDR2 SVGAGI. CDR3 nucleotide sequence: TGTGCCAGCAGTAGGGGGTCAAGGGCGTACAATGAGCAGTTCTTC. This encodes CASSRGSRAYNEQFF.

This clone was counted once. The chain is built from TRBV6-5 and TRBJ1-2; D might be TRBD1 (6 bases). Trimming took 2 bases from V and 6 from J, leaving 16 bases between them. CDR1 and CDR2 (germline): MNHEY, SVGAGI. This CDR3 contains 15 residues. This CDR3 reads CASSYLRGFIDGYTF. CDR3 coding DNA: TGTGCCAGCAGTTACCTCAGGGGTTTTATCGATGGCTACACCTTC.

The chain employs TRBV27 and TRBJ2-2; 9 positions agree with TRBD1. Germline CDR1 and CDR2: MNHEY and SMNVEV (reference sequence). CDR3 length equals 17 residues. V was pared by 1 base and J by 4 bases, with 7 bases of the junction left unmatched. DNA for the CDR3: TGTGCCAGCAGTTTATTAGCCGGGACAGGGTCCACCGGGGAGCTGTTTTTT. Translation gives CASSLLAGTGSTGELFF.

This sequence joins TRBV5-8 and TRBJ2-5, with 7 bases identical to TRBD1. The ends lost 9 bases at V and 5 bases at J; junction bases unmatched: 13. The V gene's germline CDR1 is SGHTS and CDR2 YDEGEE. The CDR3 is 14 amino acids. The CDR3 spells CATYSGTDEETQYF. In DNA, the CDR3 is TGTGCCACCTACTCTGGGACAGATGAGGAGACCCAGTACTTC.

Ten or more counts support this clone. The rearrangement uses TRBV5-6 and TRBJ2-3; the match to TRBD2 covers 10 bases. The germline V gene has CDR1 SGHDT and CDR2 YYEEEE. Trimming cost V 4 bases and J 0 bases; bases outside gene matches: 8. The CDR3 loop spans 17 amino acids. CDR3 loop: CASSPGLAETSTDTQYF. CDR3 nucleotides: TGTGCCAGCAGCCCAGGACTAGCGGAAACTAGCACAGATACGCAGTATTTT.